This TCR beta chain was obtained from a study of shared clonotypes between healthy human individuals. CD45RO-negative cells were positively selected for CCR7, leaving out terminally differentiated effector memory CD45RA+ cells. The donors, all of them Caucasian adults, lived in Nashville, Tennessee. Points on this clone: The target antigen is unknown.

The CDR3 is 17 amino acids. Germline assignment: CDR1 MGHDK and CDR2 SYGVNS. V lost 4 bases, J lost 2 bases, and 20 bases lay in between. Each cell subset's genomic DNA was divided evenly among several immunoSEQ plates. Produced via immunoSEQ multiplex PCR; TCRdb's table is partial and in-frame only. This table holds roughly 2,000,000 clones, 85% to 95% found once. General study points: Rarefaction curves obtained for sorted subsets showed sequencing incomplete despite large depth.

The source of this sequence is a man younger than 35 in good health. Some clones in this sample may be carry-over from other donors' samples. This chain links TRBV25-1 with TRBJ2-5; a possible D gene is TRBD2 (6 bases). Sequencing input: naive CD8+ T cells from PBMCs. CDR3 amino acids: CASSGQVQGGIQETQYF. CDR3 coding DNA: TGTGCCAGCAGTGGGCAGGTCCAGGGCGGGATTCAAGAGACCCAGTACTTC.